These 32 T cell receptor beta chains originate from one sample sequenced in a study of blood T cells in healthy people across ages. A sample-barcoded 5' primer and a J-beta primer mix were used in a second PCR of roughly 7 to 11 cycles. Via MiXCR, TCRdb re-called the 5' RACE reads, giving one row per CDR3 protein. The table includes about a million distinct CDR3 sequences, roughly two fifths detected once. The sample was blood. Source of these receptors: a young man in good health.

As concerns this clonotype: A much larger clone differs by one base, so this may be a read error. The genes are TRBV29-1 and TRBJ1-2; D is ambiguous. The germline V and J ends were trimmed by 1 base and 4 bases, with 13 bases remaining between them. This CDR3 has 14 residues. Germline V gives CDR1 SQVTM, CDR2 ANQGSEA. The CDR3 nucleotides read TGCAGCGTTGAAGCTGCCGGGCAGCCCTATGGCTACACCTTC. This sequence encodes CSVEAAGQPYGYTF.

This chain connects TRBV5-5 to TRBJ1-1; D call uncertain. Trimming removed 0 bases from V and 4 bases from J, with 13 bases in between. This CDR3 has 15 amino acids. Germline CDR1 is SGHKS and CDR2 is YYEKEE (reference sequence). The CDR3 here is CASSLAVEALTEAFF. Written as DNA, the CDR3 is TGTGCCAGCAGCTTGGCTGTGGAGGCGCTCACTGAAGCTTTCTTT.

As regards this clonotype: One end of the junction fails to match germline, which may point to a read error. The chain is built from TRBV6-2 or TRBV6-3 and TRBJ1-6, with D possibly being TRBD1 (6 bases). Germline V gives CDR1 MNHEY, CDR2 SVGEGT. The CDR3 sequence is 16 residues long. The chain's CDR3 is CASSYSKGHTNSPLHF. Here the CDR3 DNA reads TGCGCCAGCAGTTACTCGAAGGGACATACCAATTCACCCCTCCACTTT.

This clonotype was counted a few times. This chain links TRBV18 with TRBJ2-7; no definite D call. This CDR3 spans 14 amino acids. V was cut by 0 bases and J by 3 bases, with 9 bases left in between. The germline V gene encodes CDR1 KGHSH and CDR2 LQKENI. As DNA, the CDR3 is TGTGCCAGCTCACCACCGGTAGTCCGCTACGAGCAGTACTTC. Translating it yields CASSPPVVRYEQYF.

V usage is TRBV28 and J usage is TRBJ1-2; no clear D. Germline CDR1 MDHEN, CDR2 SYDVKM. The CDR3 totals 11 residues. V gave up 2 bases and J gave up 6 bases, with 4 bases separating them. The CDR3 coding sequence is TGTGCCAGCAGTTTAGCCCATGGCTACACCTTC. This codes for CASSLAHGYTF.

The chain has TRBV2 and TRBJ2-7, with D possibly being TRBD1 (6 bases). Trimming took 2 bases from V and 6 from J, leaving 11 bases between them. The CDR3 is 13 residues long. Looked up from germline, CDR1 is SNHLY and CDR2 is FYNNEI. CDR3 in DNA: TGTGCCAGCAGTGAAACTCGAGGGGGCGAGCAGTACTTC. Protein: CASSETRGGEQYF.

A few counts support this clonotype. The chain uses TRBV9 and TRBJ1-1; the D gene is possibly TRBD1 (6 bases). Germline V CDR1 and CDR2: SGDLS, YYNGEE. The CDR3 consists of 13 residues. V was shortened by 3 bases and J by 4 bases, with 10 bases between the two germline ends. The CDR3 coding sequence is TGTGCCAGCAGCGCCACAGGGATCACTGAAGCTTTCTTT. Encoded protein: CASSATGITEAFF.

The table lists this clonotype with a few counts. V and J are TRBV7-2 and TRBJ2-3, with 9 bases aligning to TRBD2. Germline CDR1 is SGHTA and CDR2 is FQGNSA. J gave up 5 bases and V 1 base, and 7 bases lay outside the gene matches. CDR3 length: 16 residues. CDR3 protein: CASSLDGGGAIDTQYF. The CDR3 DNA is TGTGCCAGCAGCTTAGATGGCGGGGGGGCCATAGATACGCAGTATTTT. Using reference TRBV7-2 and TRBJ2-3 for the parts outside the CDR3, the full variable domain is GAGVSQSPSNKVTEKGKDVELRCDPISGHTALYWYRQSLGQGLEFLIYFQGNSAPDKSGLPSDRFSAERTGGSVSTLTIQRTQQEDSAVYLCASSLDGGGAIDTQYFGPGTRLTVL.

The chain joins TRBV12-5 to TRBJ2-7; tentatively, D is TRBD1 (6 bases). V lost 6 bases, J lost 2 bases, and 14 bases lay in between. Per the germline V gene, CDR1 is LGHNT and CDR2 is FRNRAP. The CDR3 totals 14 residues. As DNA, the CDR3 is TGTGCTAGTGGATACAGGGACGGGACCTACGAGCAGTACTTC. Residues: CASGYRDGTYEQYF.

The V gene is TRBV2, the J gene TRBJ2-7, with unresolved D. CDR3 length: 14 residues. V gave up 6 bases and J gave up 1 base, with 13 bases separating them. Germline V gives CDR1 SNHLY, CDR2 FYNNEI. The CDR3 sequence is CASRVGRLSYEQYF. CDR3 DNA sequence: TGTGCCAGCAGGGTCGGGCGGCTGTCCTACGAGCAGTACTTC.

There are a few counts of this clonotype. V is TRBV7-2 and J is TRBJ1-2; 10 positions match TRBD1. The V and J ends lost 6 bases and 10 bases, in that order; junction bases with no gene match: 5. This CDR3 has 12 residues. Per the germline V gene, CDR1 is SGHTA and CDR2 is FQGNSA. The CDR3 region is CASRGDRGVYTF. The CDR3 DNA reads TGTGCCAGCAGAGGGGACAGGGGCGTCTACACCTTC.

This clonotype was counted only a few times. At one end, the junction sequence differs from germline, possibly due to a read error. This chain connects TRBV29-1 to TRBJ2-1, with a possible D match to TRBD1 (6 bases). The J call is doubtful: the DNA matches TRBJ2-7 better. The V gene's germline CDR1 is SQVTM and CDR2 ANQGSEA. The CDR3 spans 12 residues. CDR3 loop: CSVGAGWTEQYF. CDR3 coding DNA: TGTAGCGTGGGGGCAGGGTGGACTGAGCAGTACTTC.

The CDR3 nucleotides are TGCAGTGCTAAAACGAACACTGAAGCTTTCTTT. Translating gives CSAKTNTEAFF. The V and J genes are TRBV20-1 and TRBJ1-1; D not resolved. The germline CDR1 and CDR2 sequences are DFQATT and SNEGSKA (reference sequence). V lost 4 bases, J lost 1 base, and 4 bases lay in between. CDR3 length equals 11 residues.

The chain links TRBV5-5 to TRBJ2-1; D may match TRBD1 or TRBD2 (5 bases each). Between the trimmed V and J ends, which lost 2 bases and 6 bases, there was a span of 15 bases. Germline V gene lookup returns CDR1 SGHKS and CDR2 YYEKEE (reference sequence). The CDR3 runs 15 residues. The CDR3 nucleotides are TGTGCCAGCAGCTTCGTCGGGGCCCCTGGCAATGAGCAGTTCTTC. Its protein product is CASSFVGAPGNEQFF.

This sequence joins TRBV2 and TRBJ1-2, with 9 nucleotides matching TRBD1. Germline V gives CDR1 SNHLY, CDR2 FYNNEI. The CDR3 length is 12 residues. V was pared by 8 bases and J by 4 bases, with 2 bases of the junction left unmatched. The CDR3 loop reads CASGTGIYGYTF. CDR3 nucleotide sequence: TGTGCCAGCGGGACAGGGATCTATGGCTACACCTTC.

The chain uses TRBV4-3 and TRBJ2-7; a possible D gene is TRBD1 (6 bases). Germline values: CDR1 LGHNA, CDR2 YSLEER. CDR3 length equals 16 residues. Deletions cut 4 bases from V and 0 bases from J, with 16 bases between. In DNA, the CDR3 is TGCGCCAGCAGCCCCCTGGTTTGGGACACCTCCTACGAGCAGTACTTC. This encodes CASSPLVWDTSYEQYF.

The chain is built from TRBV4-1 and TRBJ2-2, with D possibly TRBD1 on 5 matching bases. CDR1 and CDR2 from the germline V gene are MGHRA and YSYEKL. The CDR3 is 16 residues long. Trimming pared 1 base from V and 0 bases from J, leaving 9 bases between. The CDR3 sequence: CASSQGGIANTGELFF. The CDR3 DNA follows: TGCGCCAGCAGCCAAGGGGGCATCGCGAACACCGGGGAGCTGTTTTTT.

This clonotype has a count of ten or more. The CDR3 coding sequence is TGCAGCGTTGAAGGGTCCTTAGCGGGGGGGAAGGTATTGGCCTACAATGAGCAGTTCTTC. This codes for CSVEGSLAGGKVLAYNEQFF. This rearrangement joins TRBV29-1 to TRBJ2-1; TRBD2 matches 11 bases. CDR1 and CDR2 from the germline V gene are SQVTM and ANQGSEA. The CDR3 runs 20 residues. V shed 1 base and J 2 bases; nucleotides not matched to a gene: 16.

About this clonotype: A much larger clone lies one base from this, so it may be a read error. The chain joins TRBV11-1 to TRBJ2-5, with D perhaps TRBD1 (5 bases). The DNA matches TRBJ2-7 better at its end, which makes the J call doubtful. This CDR3 region has 14 residues. Germline loops: CDR1 SGHAT, CDR2 FQDESV (reference sequence). CDR3: CASSVGQRVYEQYF. The CDR3 bases are TGTGCCAGCAGCGTGGGGCAGCGTGTCTACGAGCAGTACTTC.

Only a few counts were recorded for this clonotype. The chain is built from TRBV6-1 and TRBJ2-1, with D perhaps TRBD1 or TRBD2 (6 bases each). The CDR3 contains 12 residues. V lost 9 bases to trimming and J lost 4 bases, with 10 bases between them. Germline values: CDR1 MNHNS, CDR2 SASEGT. CDR3 bases: TGTGCCAGTGGGGGGCGATACAATGAGCAGTTCTTC. Its protein is CASGGRYNEQFF.

The chain is built from TRBV7-2 and TRBJ2-1; TRBD1 matches 9 bases. Germline trimming cut 5 bases from V and 1 base from J; bases unmatched to any gene: 3. The CDR3 has 15 amino acids. The germline V gene has CDR1 SGHTA and CDR2 FQGNSA. The CDR3 sequence: CASSGQGMSYNEQFF. DNA of the CDR3: TGTGCCAGCAGCGGACAGGGGATGTCCTACAATGAGCAGTTCTTC.

Comment on this clonotype: Since a much larger clone is just one base distant, this may be a read error. The rearrangement uses TRBV20-1 and TRBJ1-2; TRBD1 matches 8 bases. This CDR3 comprises 13 residues. Trimming at V came to 5 bases and at J to 7 bases, leaving 9 bases not matched to a gene. CDR1 is DFQATT, CDR2 SNEGSKA, per germline (reference sequence). The CDR3 DNA is TGCAGTGCTTTACGAACAGGGGGTGGTGGCTACACCTTC. Protein product: CSALRTGGGGYTF.

The chain is built from TRBV2 and TRBJ1-4; D remains ambiguous. Trimming pared 7 bases from V and 4 bases from J, leaving 22 bases between. The CDR3 covers 17 residues. Germline-derived CDR1 and CDR2 are SNHLY and FYNNEI. Written as DNA, the CDR3 is TGTGCCAGCACGGGATTCCTGGTCCGCCGGGATAATGAAAAACTGTTTTTT. This encodes CASTGFLVRRDNEKLFF.

V and J are TRBV7-2 and TRBJ1-2; D gene ambiguous. The V gene's germline CDR1 is SGHTA and CDR2 FQGNSA. The V end lost 4 bases, the J end lost 2 bases, and 17 bases lay between the germline ends. The CDR3 loop spans 16 amino acids. The CDR3 coding sequence is TGTGCCAGCAGCTCGCGCTCCCAGGAGACCAACTATGGCTACACCTTC. Translated: CASSSRSQETNYGYTF.

This clonotype came up a few times. CDR3 bases: TGTGCCAGCTCCGAGACAGTCCGGGAGACCCAGTACTTC. This codes for CASSETVRETQYF. This rearrangement joins TRBV18 to TRBJ2-5; D might be TRBD1 (5 bases). CDR1 is KGHSH, CDR2 LQKENI, per germline. V lost 6 bases and J lost 5, with 13 bases in between. The CDR3 runs to 13 residues.

This clonotype was observed a handful of times. As DNA, the CDR3 is TGTGCCAGCAGTTACTCGAAAATTCGGACAGTACCTAACTATGGCTACACCTTC. Translation: CASSYSKIRTVPNYGYTF. The chain combines TRBV6-5 with TRBJ1-2; TRBD1 is a possible D gene (6 bases). V was pared by 0 bases and J by 0 bases, with 17 bases between. Germline CDR1 reads MNHEY; CDR2 reads SVGAGI. The CDR3 has 18 amino acids.

The chain is built from TRBV5-1 and TRBJ1-1; perhaps TRBD1 as D (5 bases). CDR1 and CDR2 from the germline V gene are SGHRS and YFSETQ. The CDR3 sequence is 17 residues long. V was cut by 4 bases and J by 5 bases, with 24 bases left in between. The CDR3 DNA reads as TGCGCCAGCAGCGGACTCCGGGACGTTCCCCCTAGTACTGAAGCTTTCTTT. It yields the protein CASSGLRDVPPSTEAFF.

The genes are TRBV15 and TRBJ1-1, with 7 bases identical to TRBD1. Trimming cost V 3 bases and J 3 bases; bases outside gene matches: 13. CDR1 and CDR2 (germline): LNHNV, YYDKDF (reference sequence). The CDR3 extends over 17 amino acids. The CDR3 DNA reads TGTGCCACCAGCAGGGGACAGACGGGGGTTTCGTACACTGAAGCTTTCTTT. It specifies CATSRGQTGVSYTEAFF.

There are many counts of this clonotype. This chain connects TRBV6-6 to TRBJ2-3; tentatively, D is TRBD2 (7 bases). Germline CDR1 MNHNY, CDR2 SVGAGI (reference sequence). CDR3 length: 16 residues. V was shortened by 6 bases and J by 5 bases, with 21 bases between the two germline ends. The CDR3 DNA reads as TGTGCCAGCAGCTACGGGTCACTAGGGGGGGGAGATACGCAGTATTTT. Protein product: CASSYGSLGGGDTQYF.

The chain combines TRBV29-1 with TRBJ1-2; no definite D call. CDR3 length: 11 residues. Germline CDR1 is SQVTM and CDR2 is ANQGSEA. The CDR3 region is CSTPFGYGYTF. In nucleotides, the CDR3 is TGCAGTACTCCCTTTGGCTATGGCTACACCTTC.

This chain connects TRBV7-2 to TRBJ1-1; no clear D. The CDR3 sequence is 15 residues long. Germline values: CDR1 SGHTA, CDR2 FQGNSA. With 5 bases removed from V and 1 base from J, the gap between germline ends came to 14 bases. CDR3 protein: CASSPTGTANTEAFF. In DNA, the CDR3 is TGTGCCAGCAGCCCGACGGGTACAGCGAACACTGAAGCTTTCTTT.

The genes are TRBV29-1 and TRBJ1-3, with TRBD1 identical over 7 bases. Per germline, CDR1 SQVTM and CDR2 ANQGSEA. With V trimmed by 5 bases and J by 8 bases, 6 bases remained unmatched. The CDR3 is 12 residues long. The CDR3 region has the DNA TGCAGCGTTAGGAAGGGGGCAGACACCATATATTTT. Residues: CSVRKGADTIYF.